This TCR beta chain was recovered during a study of T cell repertoires in cytomegalovirus infection. Study-level background: CMV infection and matching HLA type were both indicated by public TCR beta signatures.

Study conclusions and caveats: Ex vivo responses were dominated by HLA-C-restricted CMV-specific TCR beta clonotypes. Public TCR beta family frequency separated CMV-and-HLA carriers, including in an independent cohort.

This clonotype was recorded a few times. What it binds is unknown. Germline-derived CDR1 and CDR2 are KGHDR and SFDVKD. This CDR3 contains 20 residues. After removal of 7 bases from V and 0 bases from J, the junction contained 15 bases not matched to a gene. TCRdb re-analysed the reads in MiXCR, keeping a single row per CDR3 protein. The sample contains about 740,000 distinct CDR3 sequences, 35% of which appear only once. The receptor was isolated from a human donor in good health (CMV status not recorded). Some clones in this sample may be carry-over from other donors' samples. The sample was PBMCs. The gene calls are TRBV24-1 and TRBJ2-1, with 12 bases aligning to TRBD2. CDR3 in amino acids: CATRQGVGLAGPNSYNEQFF. CDR3 sequence (DNA): TGTGCCACCAGGCAGGGTGTAGGACTAGCGGGACCAAACTCCTACAATGAGCAGTTCTTC.